This entry is about one T cell receptor (beta chain). Sequencing was performed with immunoSEQ multiplex PCR; in TCRdb, only in-frame clones are kept and a portion is missing. The repertoire holds about 230,000 clones, about 65% seen once, with 8.5% to 14% in the top ten. Looked up from germline, CDR1 is SQVTM and CDR2 is ANQGSEA. The trim removed 7 bases at V and 5 bases at J, leaving 10 bases unmatched. The CDR3 is made up of 13 amino acids. This entry belongs to a study of shared clonotypes between healthy human individuals. Study-wide background: Donors were two women and a few men aged 18 to 49. Three plates each covered CD4 naive and memory; CD8 naive two, CD8 memory one.

The sequencing input was memory CD4+ T cells sorted from blood. Subset here: CD45RA-negative fraction. The sequence was obtained from a man younger than 40 in good health. This chain uses TRBV29-1 with TRBJ2-5, with TRBD1 identical over 7 bases. The CDR3 DNA reads as TGCAGCGCCAGTGGGACAGTGCCTGAGACCCAGTACTTC. Translating gives CSASGTVPETQYF.